This T cell receptor beta chain was captured by sequencing in a study of cytomegalovirus exposure and HLA in healthy donors. Libraries were prepared by immunoSEQ multiplex PCR; TCRdb keeps only in-frame clonotypes and omits some of them. The sample has 160,000 or so clones, around four fifths seen once. J lost 1 base, V lost 3 bases, and 1 base had no gene match. Germline-derived CDR1 and CDR2 are SGHNT and YYREEE (reference sequence). The length of the CDR3 is 14 residues. This clone was recorded only once. Sequencing input: PBMCs. The source of this sequence is a man younger than 40 in good health and CMV-seropositive. V gene TRBV5-4 combines with J gene TRBJ2-5, with TRBD2 matching 9 bases. The CDR3 protein is CASSSTSGQETQYF. As DNA, the CDR3 is TGTGCCAGCAGCTCGACTAGCGGCCAAGAGACCCAGTACTTC.